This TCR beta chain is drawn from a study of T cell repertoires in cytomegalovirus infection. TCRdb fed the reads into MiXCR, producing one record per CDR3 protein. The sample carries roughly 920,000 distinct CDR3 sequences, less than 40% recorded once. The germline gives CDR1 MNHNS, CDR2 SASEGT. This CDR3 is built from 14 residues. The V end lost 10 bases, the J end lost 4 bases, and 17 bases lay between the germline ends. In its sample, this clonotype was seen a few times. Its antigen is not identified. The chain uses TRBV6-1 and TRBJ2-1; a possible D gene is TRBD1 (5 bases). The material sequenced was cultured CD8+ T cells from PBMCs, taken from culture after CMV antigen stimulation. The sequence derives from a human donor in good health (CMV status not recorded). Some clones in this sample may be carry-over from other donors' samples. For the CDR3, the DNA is TGTGCCACCGTTACTTTGACAGCTTACAATGAGCAGTTCTTC. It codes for CATVTLTAYNEQFF.